This T cell receptor beta chain was found in a study of Ad26.COV2.S vaccination and SARS-CoV-2 variants. About the research overall: Once or twice, 56 days apart, Ad26.COV2.S was delivered intramuscularly. Study conclusions and caveats: Spike-specific responses of CD8+ and CD4+ T cells were reported to display substantial breadth after vaccination.

Treatment meaning: roughly 19 received Ad26.COV2.S at low or high dose, single or two shots; several received placebo; per-sample allocation not given. Day 63 after the first vaccine or placebo injection was the time point for sampling. Germline V gene sequence: CDR1 SGHTA, CDR2 FQGNSA. The V end was cut by 4 bases, the J end by 4 bases, with 19 bases between. CDR3 length equals 16 residues. Data came from immunoSEQ multiplex PCR; TCRdb stores just in-frame clones and leaves some out. The data contain about 250,000 clones, about 83% of them singletons. With regard to this clone: Its matching antigen is unknown.

The gene calls are TRBV7-2 and TRBJ1-1; perhaps TRBD1 as D (6 bases). The material sequenced was peripheral blood, taken in a trial of Ad26.COV2.S vaccine versus placebo. The clonotype comes from a person between 18 and 65 years old who received the Ad26.COV2.S COVID-19 vaccine or a placebo. The DNA of the CDR3 is TGTGCCAGCAGCTCTCAGGGGAGAGACCTCGGCACTGAAGCTTTCTTT. Amino acids: CASSSQGRDLGTEAFF.